This entry features one T cell receptor (beta chain) sequence. Trimming cost V 0 bases and J 2 bases, with 15 bases left between them. CDR3 length: 17 amino acids. The germline CDR1 and CDR2 sequences are LGHNA and YSLEER. Produced via immunoSEQ multiplex PCR; TCRdb's table is partial and in-frame only. Of some 130,000 clones listed, approximately 75% were seen once; the top ten hold 1.5% to 2%. The time point was: blood 2 weeks post-SBRT. Treatment in this sample: 15 Gy SBRT to primary tumor, nephrectomy 4 weeks later. After SBRT, blood was collected at 2 and 4 weeks, plus baseline. The patient's renal cell carcinoma had clear cell pathology. This specimen belongs to a study of radiation and T cells in renal cell carcinoma.

The chain recombines TRBV4-3 with TRBJ2-3, with D unclear. Sequenced here: blood, sampled from a patient whose treatment included radiotherapy and nephrectomy. This TCR came from an older woman with renal cell carcinoma. The CDR3 sequence: CASSQDWATPPTDTQYF. In DNA form, the CDR3 reads TGCGCCAGCAGCCAAGATTGGGCCACACCCCCCACAGATACGCAGTATTTT.